This TCR beta chain was captured in a study of T cells in Graves' hyperthyroidism and ophthalmopathy. RNA transcripts provided the source from which TCR beta CDR3 regions were amplified. During a first-round RT-PCR of the TCR CDR3, the HTBI primer set was used. Each CDR3 protein gets one entry after TCRdb re-called the multiplex PCR reads with MiXCR. The sample carries a few hundred thousand distinct CDR3 sequences, roughly 15% recorded once. This clonotype was sampled from a woman aged 50 to 65 with Graves' hyperthyroidism that later progressed to Graves' ophthalmopathy. Sequences were obtained from blood.

CDR3 coding DNA: TGCGCCAGCAGCTTAGTGGGGTCCGGGACAGGGGGAAATCAGCCCCAGCATTTT. As protein: CASSLVGSGTGGNQPQHF. V is TRBV5-1 and J is TRBJ1-5, with TRBD1 identical over 11 bases. The germline V gene encodes CDR1 SGHRS and CDR2 YFSETQ. The ends lost 2 bases at V and 4 bases at J; junction bases unmatched: 11. This CDR3 is built from 18 residues. Filled out from reference TRBV5-1 and TRBJ1-5, the complete variable domain reads KAGVTQTPRYLIKTRGQQVTLSCSPISGHRSVSWYQQTPGQGLQFLFEYFSETQRNKGNFPGRFSGRQFSNSRSEMNVSTLELGDSALYLCASSLVGSGTGGNQPQHFGDGTRLSIL.